This T cell receptor beta chain was identified in a study of T-cell reconstitution after alpha-beta-depleted transplantation in children. Preparing the TCRbeta library involved the use of unique molecular identifiers. MiXCR, applied by TCRdb to the PCR reads, yields one record per CDR3 protein. This table holds fewer than 750,000 distinct CDR3 sequences, over 25% found once. Germline V lookup: CDR1 SGHDT, CDR2 YYEEEE. The V segment lost 3 bases and the J segment 13 bases; nucleotides outside the gene matches: 7. The length of the CDR3 is 15 residues. The sequencing here drew on PBMCs, taken before TCRalphabeta/CD19-depleted stem cell transplant. The clonotype was recovered from a boy under two years old with Wiskott-Aldrich syndrome, due to receive a stem cell transplant. This chain joins TRBV5-6 and TRBJ2-1, with 16 nucleotides matching TRBD2. The CDR3 region is CASSWGLAGGLDQFF. CDR3 in DNA: TGTGCCAGCAGCTGGGGACTAGCGGGAGGGCTCGACCAGTTCTTC. Based on the CDR3 plus reference TRBV5-6 and TRBJ2-1, the full variable domain is DAGVTQSPTHLIKTRGQQVTLRCSPKSGHDTVSWYQQALGQGPQFIFQYYEEEERQRGNFPDRFSGHQFPNYSSELNVNALLLGDSALYLCASSWGLAGGLDQFFGPGTRLTVL.